This T cell receptor beta chain was captured in a study of OX40 agonist ivuxolimab in advanced cancers. The overall study: Ivuxolimab is a fully human IgG2 antibody that activates OX40 (CD134). Melanoma, hepatocellular carcinoma, head and neck or renal cell cancer occurred in dose-escalation patients.

This clone appeared a single time. Repertoires were generated with immunoSEQ multiplex PCR, while TCRdb's copy carries only in-frame clones and drops some. The table has tens of thousands of clones, about 93% seen once. Germline CDR1 reads SQVTM; CDR2 reads ANQGSEA. V was pared by 6 bases and J by 3 bases, with 15 bases between. The CDR3 sequence is 13 residues long. The V call is TRBV29-1, the J call TRBJ2-7; perhaps TRBD1 as D (6 bases). The clonotype comes from an adult with an advanced solid tumor such as melanoma, head and neck, liver or kidney cancer. The specimen was CD4+ or CD8+ T cells sorted from blood, collected in a trial of the OX40 agonist ivuxolimab. The CDR3 sequence is CSVFSGESYEQYF. As DNA, the CDR3 is TGCAGCGTATTTTCAGGGGAGAGCTACGAGCAGTACTTC.